Below, 13 T cell receptor beta chains from the same sample are listed, as sequenced in a study of blood T cell repertoires in COVID-19. The table came from immunoSEQ multiplex PCR; TCRdb's copy has only in-frame clones and leaves some out. There are 250,000 to 300,000 clones in the sample; around four fifths occur only once, and 3.5% to 5.5% lies in the top ten. The sample taken for sequencing was peripheral blood. These TCRs come from a man in his fifties or sixties who had recovered from COVID-19.

This sequence joins TRBV25-1 and TRBJ1-1; no definite D call. V was shortened by 3 bases and J by 4 bases, with 15 bases between the two germline ends. CDR3 length: 15 residues. Germline V gives CDR1 MGHDK, CDR2 SYGVNS. This chain's CDR3 is CASSDAGIWGTEAFF. CDR3 sequence (DNA): TGTGCCAGCAGTGATGCGGGAATCTGGGGCACTGAAGCTTTCTTT. The full variable domain, with the rest looked up from reference TRBV25-1 and TRBJ1-1, is EADIYQTPRYLVIGTGKKITLECSQTMGHDKMYWYQQDPGMELHLIHYSYGVNSTEKGDLSSESTVSRIRTEHFPLTLESARPSHTSQYLCASSDAGIWGTEAFFGQGTRLTVV.

The chain uses TRBV18 and TRBJ1-2; D is possibly TRBD1 (5 bases). The V gene's germline CDR1 is KGHSH and CDR2 LQKENI. The CDR3 is 13 residues long. V lost 3 bases and J lost 8, with 13 bases in between. The CDR3: CASSPFREGGYTF. Here the CDR3 DNA reads TGTGCCAGCTCACCGTTCAGGGAGGGCGGCTACACCTTC.

The chain is built from TRBV24-1 and TRBJ2-2, with a tentative D call TRBD2 (6 bases). V was trimmed by 6 bases and J by 6 bases, leaving 13 bases between them. The CDR3 spans 14 residues. Germline loops: CDR1 KGHDR, CDR2 SFDVKD. The CDR3 DNA reads TGTGCCACCAGTCGATCGGGGGAGCCCGGGGAGCTGTTTTTT. It is translated as CATSRSGEPGELFF.

The chain links TRBV28 to TRBJ1-5; D gene uncertain. The ends were cut back, 3 bases at V and 0 bases at J, with 9 bases in the middle. CDR1 is MDHEN, CDR2 SYDVKM, per germline. The CDR3 runs 15 residues. This CDR3 is CASSLAGDSNQPQHF. For the CDR3, the DNA is TGTGCCAGCAGTTTGGCCGGGGATAGCAATCAGCCCCAGCATTTT.

The chain combines TRBV2 with TRBJ1-3; TRBD1 matches 8 bases. The CDR3 loop spans 16 amino acids. V gave up 3 bases and J gave up 3 bases; unmatched junction bases: 7. Per the germline V gene, CDR1 is SNHLY and CDR2 is FYNNEI. CDR3 sequence reads: CASSEMDRARGNTIYF. DNA of the CDR3: TGTGCCAGCAGTGAGATGGACAGGGCTCGTGGAAACACCATATATTTT.

J is TRBJ2-5 and V is TRBV2; 7 bases fit TRBD2. From germline, CDR1 is SNHLY and CDR2 FYNNEI. There are 13 residues in the CDR3. The V segment lost 8 bases and the J segment 1 base; nucleotides outside the gene matches: 4. DNA of the CDR3: TGTGCCAGCGGTCCGGGGGGCCAAGAGACCCAGTACTTC. This translates into CASGPGGQETQYF.

The chain carries TRBV3-1 (or the pseudogene TRBV3-2) and TRBJ2-7, with 12 bases identical to TRBD1. The CDR3 has 15 amino acids. The V gene's germline CDR1 is LGHDT and CDR2 YNNKEL (reference sequence). The junction had 3 bases not matched to a gene; V was cut back by 4 bases and J by 2 bases. Here the CDR3 DNA reads TGTGCCAGCAGCCCGGGGACAGGGGGCGCCTACGAGCAGTACTTC. Translating it yields CASSPGTGGAYEQYF.

V and J are TRBV6-5 and TRBJ1-1, with TRBD1 identical over 8 bases. The junction had 10 bases not matched to a gene; V was cut back by 10 bases and J by 0 bases. CDR3 length: 15 residues. Germline CDR1 MNHEY, CDR2 SVGAGI. In DNA form, the CDR3 reads TGTGCCACAAAGACAGGGGTTCGCATGAACACTGAAGCTTTCTTT. Its protein product is CATKTGVRMNTEAFF.

V gene TRBV29-1 combines with J gene TRBJ2-5; weak D call: TRBD2 (6 bases). The CDR3 is 11 amino acids. Germline V lookup: CDR1 SQVTM, CDR2 ANQGSEA. V was trimmed by 4 bases and J by 3 bases, leaving 6 bases between them. The CDR3 DNA reads as TGCAGCGTTGGCGGGGAAGAGACCCAGTACTTC. Its translation is CSVGGEETQYF. The entire variable domain, with the rest obtained from reference TRBV29-1 and TRBJ2-5, is as follows: SAVISQKPSRDICQRGTSLTIQCQVDSQVTMMFWYRQQPGQSLTLIATANQGSEATYESGFVIDKFPISRPNLTFSTLTVSNMSPEDSSIYLCSVGGEETQYFGPGTRLLVL.

This chain uses TRBV7-2 with TRBJ2-5, with D unresolved. The CDR3 consists of 14 residues. Germline loops: CDR1 SGHTA, CDR2 FQGNSA. The germline V and J ends were trimmed by 1 base and 2 bases, with 8 bases remaining between them. The CDR3 sequence is CASSLDPTQETQYF. DNA of the CDR3: TGTGCCAGCAGCTTAGACCCAACTCAAGAGACCCAGTACTTC. Full variable domain (remainder filled in from reference TRBV7-2 and TRBJ2-5): GAGVSQSPSNKVTEKGKDVELRCDPISGHTALYWYRQSLGQGLEFLIYFQGNSAPDKSGLPSDRFSAERTGGSVSTLTIQRTQQEDSAVYLCASSLDPTQETQYFGPGTRLLVL.

The gene calls are TRBV6-5 and TRBJ2-5; 8 bases line up with TRBD2. Trimming at V came to 0 bases and at J to 5 bases, leaving 5 bases not matched to a gene. Germline-derived CDR1 and CDR2 are MNHEY and SVGAGI. The CDR3 is 15 amino acids. CDR3 sequence reads: CASSYSSKRGETQYF. The CDR3 nucleotides read TGTGCCAGCAGTTACTCGTCCAAGCGGGGGGAGACCCAGTACTTC.

The chain joins TRBV7-9 to TRBJ1-3; D remains unclear. CDR3 length: 14 residues. The V and J ends lost 2 bases and 2 bases respectively, with 7 bases between them. Germline assignment: CDR1 SEHNR and CDR2 FQNEAQ (reference sequence). The CDR3 DNA reads TGTGCCAGCAGCTTAAGCACAGCTGGAAACACCATATATTTT. The encoded protein is CASSLSTAGNTIYF.

The chain uses TRBV19 and TRBJ2-7; 9 bases map to TRBD1. The CDR3 sequence is 14 residues long. The germline CDR1 and CDR2 sequences are LNHDA and SQIVND (reference sequence). After removal of 6 bases from V and 5 bases from J, the junction contained 8 bases not matched to a gene. The CDR3 is CASSLQGARDEQYF. In DNA, the CDR3 is TGTGCCAGTAGCCTACAGGGGGCTCGTGACGAGCAGTACTTC.